The source of this T cell receptor (beta chain) is a study of T cell responses to AZD1222 COVID-19 vaccine. Here immunoSEQ multiplex PCR was the method, and the copy in TCRdb shows in-frame clones only, minus some. The table shows 80,000 to 95,000 clones, with 70% to 90% occurring only once. From germline, CDR1 is SQVTM and CDR2 ANQGSEA. Trimming took 6 bases from V and 0 from J; bases not matched to a gene: 7. CDR3 length equals 14 residues. The sample here was peripheral blood, taken on day 0 of AZD1222 vaccination. This sequence joins TRBV29-1 and TRBJ1-2; 7 bases match TRBD1. The receptor was isolated from an adult in good health. The CDR3 loop reads CSVTGTVPNYGYTF. The DNA for the CDR3 is TGCAGCGTCACTGGGACAGTTCCTAACTATGGCTACACCTTC.